These T cell receptor beta chains were read from a single sample in a study of T cell changes during pregnancy in multiple sclerosis. Data came from immunoSEQ multiplex PCR; TCRdb stores just in-frame clones and leaves some out. The sample yields 55,000 to 95,000 clones, approximately 94% seen once. Sequences were derived from peripheral blood, sampled in the second trimester of pregnancy. The receptor set was obtained from a female donor in good health, enrolled as a control in a pregnancy study. Both conserved end residues are part of each CDR3. Fields, in order: CDR3 DNA, CDR3 protein, D gene, clone size, V gene, J gene. A D gene is named only where the DNA matches it firmly. The size entry is marked missing in some rows and otherwise reads once, few, many or a size class.

TGTGCCAGCAGCTTCGTAGGGGCACATTATGGCTACACCTTC,CASSFVGAHYGYTF,-,-,TRBV11-2,TRBJ1-2
TGTGCCAGTAGTATATTGGGTGGAGGGTACACCGGGGAGCTGTTTTTT,CASSILGGGYTGELFF,-,-,TRBV19,TRBJ2-2
TGTGCCAGCAGTTACGTTGCAGGGTGGAAGTCTGAAGCTTTCTTT,CASSYVAGWKSEAFF,-,-,TRBV6-6,TRBJ1-1
TGTGCCAGCAGCTTAGCCAGCGGGGGGGCGGGTGAGCAGTTCTTC,CASSLASGGAGEQFF,TRBD2,-,TRBV7-9,TRBJ2-1
TGTGCCAGCAGCTCCAGCTCCTACGAGCAGTACTTC,CASSSSSYEQYF,-,-,TRBV7-6,TRBJ2-7
TGTGCCAGCAGCTTACAGGGATCTGGCTACACCTTC,CASSLQGSGYTF,-,-,TRBV11-2,TRBJ1-2
TGTGCCAGCAGGCCACAGGGGTACTATGGCTACACCTTC,CASRPQGYYGYTF,TRBD1,-,TRBV27,TRBJ1-2
TGTGCCAGCAGTTCCGGTATGAGCTCCTACGAGCAGTACTTC,CASSSGMSSYEQYF,-,-,TRBV27,TRBJ2-7
TGTGCCAGCAGCTTCCAAGCGGGGGGCACCTACAATGAGCAGTTCTTC,CASSFQAGGTYNEQFF,TRBD2,-,TRBV5-6,TRBJ2-1
TGCGCCAGCAGCCCGACAGGGGATCAGCCCCAGCATTTT,CASSPTGDQPQHF,TRBD1,-,TRBV4-1,TRBJ1-5
TGTGCCAGCAGCCTGGAGGACAGGTCTCGGAGTGGCTACACCTTC,CASSLEDRSRSGYTF,TRBD1,-,TRBV2,TRBJ1-2
TGTGCCAGCAGCTTAGCCCCTCCGGGGACCCAGTACTTC,CASSLAPPGTQYF,-,-,TRBV7-2,TRBJ2-5
TGCGCCAGCAGCCAAGAATCCAGGGAAGGCAATGAGCAGTTCTTC,CASSQESREGNEQFF,-,-,TRBV4-3,TRBJ2-1
TGTGCCAGCAGCACAGACGGGGGCTCTGGGGGGGTCCAGTACTTC,CASSTDGGSGGVQYF,-,-,TRBV11-2,TRBJ2-5
TGTGCCAGTTGTGGGGGCAGGGGTGCGGAGACCCAGTACTTC,CASCGGRGAETQYF,-,-,TRBV19,TRBJ2-5
TGTGCCAGTAGTACGCAAATGATCAGGGTCGGCTATGGCTACACCTTC,CASSTQMIRVGYGYTF,-,-,TRBV19,TRBJ1-2
TGTGCCAGCAGCTTGGCTAGCGGGGGGGACAATGAGCAGTTCTTC,CASSLASGGDNEQFF,TRBD2,-,TRBV11-3,TRBJ2-1
TGTGCCAGCAGTGAAGCCGGGACAGGGGTGTCACCCCTCCACTTT,CASSEAGTGVSPLHF,TRBD1,-,TRBV6-1,TRBJ1-6
TGTGCCAGCAGTTCTCGACAGAACACTGAAGCTTTCTTT,CASSSRQNTEAFF,-,-,TRBV7-9,TRBJ1-1
TGTGCCAGCAGCGTATTTAACTTGGATACGCAGTATTTT,CASSVFNLDTQYF,-,-,TRBV9,TRBJ2-3
TGTGCCAGCAGTGAATTGGGGGCGGATGAAAAACTGTTTTTT,CASSELGADEKLFF,-,-,TRBV6-1,TRBJ1-4
TGTGCCACCAGCAGAGATCGACAGGGGGGCACAGATACGCAGTATTTT,CATSRDRQGGTDTQYF,TRBD1,once,TRBV15,TRBJ2-3
TGTGCCAGCAGCTCCCAGACAGGGAATTCACCCCTCCACTTT,CASSSQTGNSPLHF,TRBD1,-,TRBV27,TRBJ1-6
TGTGCCAGCAGTTTCTTCCAGGACAGGGGGCGTGATAAACTGTTTTTT,CASSFFQDRGRDKLFF,TRBD1,-,TRBV2,TRBJ1-4
TGTGCCAGCAGCTTGGCCGCAGGGAGGGAGACCCAGTACTTC,CASSLAAGRETQYF,-,-,TRBV5-6,TRBJ2-5
TGTGCCAGCAGCACTACAGGTAGTCGCACTAATGAAAAACTGTTTTTT,CASSTTGSRTNEKLFF,-,-,TRBV5-4,TRBJ1-4
TGTGCCAGCAGGTCACAGGTCGTCAATCAGCCCCAGCATTTT,CASRSQVVNQPQHF,-,-,TRBV2,TRBJ1-5
TGCGCCAGCAGAACCGACAGGGGCACAGATACGCAGTATTTT,CASRTDRGTDTQYF,TRBD1,-,TRBV5-1,TRBJ2-3
TGTGCCTGGAGCCCGACAGGGTATGGCTACACCTTC,CAWSPTGYGYTF,TRBD1,-,TRBV30,TRBJ1-2
TGCGCCAGCAGCCCGGGACAGGGGTACACTGAAGCTTTCTTT,CASSPGQGYTEAFF,TRBD1,-,TRBV5-1,TRBJ1-1
TGTGCCAGCAGTCACGGGGAAGCGTTCGAGCAGTACTTC,CASSHGEAFEQYF,-,-,TRBV6-1,TRBJ2-7
TGTGCCAGCAGCCCTCCCGACAGCGGGGCAACTAATGAAAAACTGTTTTTT,CASSPPDSGATNEKLFF,-,-,TRBV7-9,TRBJ1-4
TGTGCCAGCAGCGTGGGACTAGCGGGGGCCTACGAGCAGTACTTC,CASSVGLAGAYEQYF,TRBD2,-,TRBV9,TRBJ2-7
TGCAGCGTTGTTACCACGGGGGTCCAGTACTTC,CSVVTTGVQYF,-,-,TRBV29-1,TRBJ2-5
TGTGCCAGCAGCCCCCGGGACAGGGGGCCCTCTAACTATGGCTACACCTTC,CASSPRDRGPSNYGYTF,TRBD1,-,TRBV7-9,TRBJ1-2
TGTGCCAGCAGCCCCGGTGGGGGCAGGCTAGCCAAAAACATTCAGTACTTC,CASSPGGGRLAKNIQYF,-,few,TRBV5-4,TRBJ2-4
TGTGCCAGCAGTGACGGACTTACCTCCTACGAGCAGTACTTC,CASSDGLTSYEQYF,-,few,TRBV6-1,TRBJ2-7
TGTGCCAGCAGCTTAGAGACGGGCACTGAAGCTTTCTTT,CASSLETGTEAFF,-,-,TRBV7-2,TRBJ1-1
TGTGCCAGCAGCCCTCAGGGCAGACAAGAGACCCAGTACTTC,CASSPQGRQETQYF,-,-,TRBV9,TRBJ2-5
TGCAGCGTTGTTCGGGGGACGACAGATACGCAGTATTTT,CSVVRGTTDTQYF,-,-,TRBV29-1,TRBJ2-3
TGTGCCAGCAGTTACGGCGGGACAGGGGGCAACAATGAGCAGTTCTTC,CASSYGGTGGNNEQFF,TRBD1,-,TRBV6-5,TRBJ2-1
TGTGCCAGCAGTCGAAGCGACAGGGGTGTCGAGCCCCAGCATTTT,CASSRSDRGVEPQHF,TRBD1,-,TRBV2,TRBJ1-5
TGTGCCATCACACAGGGGCGGGACACTGAAGCTTTCTTT,CAITQGRDTEAFF,TRBD1,-,TRBV28,TRBJ1-1
TGCGCCAGCAGCCTTTTGCAGGGGACCTATAATTCACCCCTCCACTTT,CASSLLQGTYNSPLHF,-,-,TRBV4-3,TRBJ1-6
TGCGCCAGCAGCCAAGAAGCACCGGGGGGGTATCATACGCAGTATTTT,CASSQEAPGGYHTQYF,TRBD2,-,TRBV4-3,TRBJ2-3
TGTGCCAGCAGTCAATACAGGCTCGGGGAGACCCAGTACTTC,CASSQYRLGETQYF,-,-,TRBV28,TRBJ2-5
TGTGCCAGCAGCTTAGGCGGGCCTCTAGTCGGTGGCTACACCTTC,CASSLGGPLVGGYTF,-,few,TRBV7-2,TRBJ1-2
TGTGCCAGCAGCTTAGCCTCCTCTGGAAACACCATATATTTT,CASSLASSGNTIYF,-,-,TRBV7-9,TRBJ1-3
TGTGCCAGCAGCCTCAGACTGGATAGCAATCAGCCCCAGCATTTT,CASSLRLDSNQPQHF,-,-,TRBV13,TRBJ1-5
TGCGCCAGCAGTGTTTCCGGGACAGGGGTCACTGAAGCTTTCTTT,CASSVSGTGVTEAFF,TRBD1,-,TRBV4-3,TRBJ1-1
TGTGCTAGTGGTTTGAGGGCGGGGAACTACAATGAGCAGTTCTTC,CASGLRAGNYNEQFF,-,-,TRBV12-5,TRBJ2-1
TGTGCCAGCAGTCCCCGGGGGTCCGGAGTATATGGCTACACCTTC,CASSPRGSGVYGYTF,-,-,TRBV28,TRBJ1-2
TGTGCCAGTCAGACGCGTGGTTTGGGGAGTGAGCAGTACTTC,CASQTRGLGSEQYF,-,-,TRBV27,TRBJ2-7